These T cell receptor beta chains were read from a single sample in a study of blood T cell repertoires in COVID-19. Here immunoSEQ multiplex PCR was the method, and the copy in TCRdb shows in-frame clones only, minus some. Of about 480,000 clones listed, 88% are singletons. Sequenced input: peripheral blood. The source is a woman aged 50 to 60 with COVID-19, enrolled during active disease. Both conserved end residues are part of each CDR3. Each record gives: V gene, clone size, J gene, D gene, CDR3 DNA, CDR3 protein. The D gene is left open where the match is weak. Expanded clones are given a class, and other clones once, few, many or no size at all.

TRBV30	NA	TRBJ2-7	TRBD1	TGTGCCTGGAGTGTAATGCACAGGGGAATCTACGAGCAGTACTTC	CAWSVMHRGIYEQYF
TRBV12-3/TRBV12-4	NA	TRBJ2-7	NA	TGTGCCAGCAGTTTTTCTACCACCTACGAGCAGTACTTC	CASSFSTTYEQYF
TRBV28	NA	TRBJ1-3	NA	TGTGCCAGCACCCCCCGGAGAACTGGAAACACCATATATTTT	CASTPRRTGNTIYF
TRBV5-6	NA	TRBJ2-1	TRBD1	TGTGCCAGCAGCGCGCCGGGACAGGGAGTGGACAATGAGCAGTTCTTC	CASSAPGQGVDNEQFF
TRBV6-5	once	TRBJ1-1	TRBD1	TGTGCCAGCAACTATGGACAGGGGGACACTGAAGCTTTCTTT	CASNYGQGDTEAFF
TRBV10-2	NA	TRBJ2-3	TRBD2	TGCGCCACCCGAAGAGGACTAGCGGGGCGCCGGGATACGCAGTATTTT	CATRRGLAGRRDTQYF
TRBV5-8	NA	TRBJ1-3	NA	TGTGCCAGCAGCTTGCGAAGGAACAATCGGGACACCATATATTTT	CASSLRRNNRDTIYF
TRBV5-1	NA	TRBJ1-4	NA	TGCGCCAGCAGCTCCGGGATGTCGGGGGAAAAACTGTTTTTT	CASSSGMSGEKLFF
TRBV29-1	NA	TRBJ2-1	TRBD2	TGCAGCGTCCGCCTGACTAGCGTGGGGGATGAGCAGTTCTTC	CSVRLTSVGDEQFF
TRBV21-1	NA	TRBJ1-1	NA	TGTGCCAGCACCCACACCGAGAACACTGAAGCTTTCTTT	CASTHTENTEAFF
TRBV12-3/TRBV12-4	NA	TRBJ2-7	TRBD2	TGTGCCAGCGGACTAGCAATCCACGAGCAGTACTTC	CASGLAIHEQYF
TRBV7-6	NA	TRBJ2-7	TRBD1	TGTGCCAGCAGCTTAGACCCGAACAGGGGCCACGAGCAGTACTTC	CASSLDPNRGHEQYF
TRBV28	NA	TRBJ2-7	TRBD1	TGTGCCAGCAGTTCCCCCGGACAGGGGAACTACGAGCAGTACTTC	CASSSPGQGNYEQYF
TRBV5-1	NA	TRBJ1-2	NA	TGCGCCAGCAGCTTGGAAGGCGGTCCGGGTGGCTACACCTTC	CASSLEGGPGGYTF
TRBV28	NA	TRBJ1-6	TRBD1	TGTGCCAGCAGCCGTTGGACAGGGGAAGTACCTTCACCCCTCCACTTT	CASSRWTGEVPSPLHF
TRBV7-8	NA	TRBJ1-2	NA	TGTGCCAGCAGCTTACAGGCGGGGTATGGCTACACCTTC	CASSLQAGYGYTF
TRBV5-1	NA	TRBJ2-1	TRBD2	TGCGCCAGCAGCTTGGTGCCCAGCGGGGCCATATACAATGAGCAGTTCTTC	CASSLVPSGAIYNEQFF
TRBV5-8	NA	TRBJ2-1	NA	TGTGCCAGCAGCTTGTACGGGGACAATGAGCAGTTCTTC	CASSLYGDNEQFF
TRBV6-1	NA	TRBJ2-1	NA	TGTGCCAGCAGTGAATCCCCAGGGTCAAATGAGCAGTTCTTC	CASSESPGSNEQFF
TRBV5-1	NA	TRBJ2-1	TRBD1	TGCGCCAGCAGCTTGAAGGTTAGGGACAGCTCCTACAATGAGCAGTTCTTC	CASSLKVRDSSYNEQFF
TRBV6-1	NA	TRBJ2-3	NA	TGTGCCAGCAGTGATAATTATTATACAGATACGCAGTATTTT	CASSDNYYTDTQYF
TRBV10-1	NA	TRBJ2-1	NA	TGCGCCAGCAGTGAGTGGGGACTCTCCGGCAATGAGCAGTTCTTC	CASSEWGLSGNEQFF
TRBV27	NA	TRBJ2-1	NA	TGTGCCAGCAGGGGGCAGGGTTACCATGAGCAGTTCTTC	CASRGQGYHEQFF
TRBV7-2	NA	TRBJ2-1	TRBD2	TGTGCCAGCAGCCTTAGCGGGGGGGACTACAATGAGCAGTTCTTC	CASSLSGGDYNEQFF
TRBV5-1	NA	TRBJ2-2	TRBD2	TGCGCCAGCAGCTTCCAGCGGGGGGGCGACACCGGGGAGCTGTTTTTT	CASSFQRGGDTGELFF
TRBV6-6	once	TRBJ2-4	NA	TGTGCCAGCAGTTACTCAAGAGACAAAAACATTCAGTACTTC	CASSYSRDKNIQYF
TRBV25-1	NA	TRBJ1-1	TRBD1	TGTGCCAGCAGTGAAACAGGGGTAGACACTGAAGCTTTCTTT	CASSETGVDTEAFF
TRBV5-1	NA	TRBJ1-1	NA	TGCGCCAGCAGCCCCGGACAGTCAGCGGCTGAAGCTTTCTTT	CASSPGQSAAEAFF
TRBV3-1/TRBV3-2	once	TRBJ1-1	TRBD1	TGTGCCAGCAGCTCCTGGGACAGGGCCAAAGGCACTGAAGCTTTCTTT	CASSSWDRAKGTEAFF
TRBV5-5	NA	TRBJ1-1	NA	TGTGCCAGCAGCTTTACAGGGAACACTGAAGCTTTCTTT	CASSFTGNTEAFF
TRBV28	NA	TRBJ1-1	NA	TGTGCCAGCAGTTTACCTGGGGGGACTGAAGCTTTCTTT	CASSLPGGTEAFF
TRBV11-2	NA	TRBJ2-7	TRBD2	TGTGCCAGCAGCTTAGTCTACTCAGCGGGGACTTTCTACGAGCAGTACTTC	CASSLVYSAGTFYEQYF
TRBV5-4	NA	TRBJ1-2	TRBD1	TGTGCCAGCAGCTGGAGGACAGGGGGCGCACATACCTTC	CASSWRTGGAHTF
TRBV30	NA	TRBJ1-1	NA	TGTGCCTGGGGGGGGGTAAGGACCTCGAACACTGAAGCTTTCTTT	CAWGGVRTSNTEAFF
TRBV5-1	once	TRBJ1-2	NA	TGCGCCAGCAGCTTGGGGCCAACTAACTATGGCTACACCTTC	CASSLGPTNYGYTF
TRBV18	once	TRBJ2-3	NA	TGTGCCAGCTCAAACGGACAGACCACAGATACGCAGTATTTT	CASSNGQTTDTQYF
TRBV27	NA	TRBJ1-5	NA	TGTGCCAGCAGTTTAAGCACAGGGAATCAGCCCCAGCATTTT	CASSLSTGNQPQHF
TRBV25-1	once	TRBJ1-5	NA	TGTGCCAGCAGGCGGCACAATAGCAATCAGCCCCAGCATTTT	CASRRHNSNQPQHF
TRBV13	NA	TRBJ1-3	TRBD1	TGTGCCAGCAGCTTAGGGGACAGGGCTGGAAACACCATATATTTT	CASSLGDRAGNTIYF
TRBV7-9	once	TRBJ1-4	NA	TGTGCCAGCAGCTTAATGGGCAGCTCAACTAATGAAAAACTGTTTTTT	CASSLMGSSTNEKLFF
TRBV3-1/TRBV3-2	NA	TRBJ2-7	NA	TGTGCCAGCAGCCAAGATCTAGGGACACCGAGGGAGCAGTACTTC	CASSQDLGTPREQYF
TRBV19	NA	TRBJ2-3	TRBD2	TGTGCCAGTAGTATCCCTAGCGGGGGCCTCTTGGATACGCAGTATTTT	CASSIPSGGLLDTQYF
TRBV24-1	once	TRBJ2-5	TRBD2	TGTGCCACCAGTGATTTGGGCCTAGCGGGGGGACAAGAGACCCAGTACTTC	CATSDLGLAGGQETQYF
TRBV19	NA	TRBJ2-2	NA	TGTGCCAGTAGTGGGCAGGGCTACACCGGGGAGCTGTTTTTT	CASSGQGYTGELFF
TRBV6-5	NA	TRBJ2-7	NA	TGTGCCAGCAGACCAGCAGGGATCTACGAGCAGTACTTC	CASRPAGIYEQYF
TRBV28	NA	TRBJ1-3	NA	TGTGCCAGCGGCATCTCTGGAAACACCATATATTTT	CASGISGNTIYF
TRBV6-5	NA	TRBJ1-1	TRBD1	TGTGCCACCCACAGGGGACAGACGAACACTGAAGCTTTCTTT	CATHRGQTNTEAFF
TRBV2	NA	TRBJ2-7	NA	TGTGCCAGCAGTGAAGCGCTTCTTGGCGGCCCCTACGAGCAGTACTTC	CASSEALLGGPYEQYF
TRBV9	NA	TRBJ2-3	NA	TGTGCCAGCAGCGTGTCTGCGGGGCCCTATACGCAGTATTTT	CASSVSAGPYTQYF
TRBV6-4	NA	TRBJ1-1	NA	TGTGCCAGCAGTACCGAGGCAGCGAACACTGAAGCTTTCTTT	CASSTEAANTEAFF
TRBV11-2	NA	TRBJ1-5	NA	TGTGCCAGCAGCTTTTCCGAGAATCAGCCCCAGCATTTT	CASSFSENQPQHF
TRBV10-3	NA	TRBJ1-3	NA	TGTGCCATCAGTGCGCCGAGCTCTGGAAACACCATATATTTT	CAISAPSSGNTIYF
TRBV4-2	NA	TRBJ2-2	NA	TGTGCCAGCAGCCAGGAACTAGGCACAAACACCGGGGAGCTGTTTTTT	CASSQELGTNTGELFF